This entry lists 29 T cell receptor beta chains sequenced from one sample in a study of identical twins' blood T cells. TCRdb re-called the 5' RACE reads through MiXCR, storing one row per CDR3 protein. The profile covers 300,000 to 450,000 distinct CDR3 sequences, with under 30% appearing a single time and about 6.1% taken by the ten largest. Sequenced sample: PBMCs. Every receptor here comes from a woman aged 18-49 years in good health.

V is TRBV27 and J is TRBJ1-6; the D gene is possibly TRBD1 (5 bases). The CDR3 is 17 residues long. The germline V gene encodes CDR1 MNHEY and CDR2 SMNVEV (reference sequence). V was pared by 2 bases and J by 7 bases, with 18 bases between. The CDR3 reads CASSLDLLGTANSPLHF. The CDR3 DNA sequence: TGTGCCAGCAGTTTAGACCTGCTCGGGACGGCAAATTCACCCCTCCACTTT.

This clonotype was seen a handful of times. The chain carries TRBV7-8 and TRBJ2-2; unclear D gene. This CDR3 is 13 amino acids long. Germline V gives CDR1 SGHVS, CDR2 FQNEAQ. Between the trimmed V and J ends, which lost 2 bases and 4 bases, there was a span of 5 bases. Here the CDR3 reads CASSLTFTGELFF. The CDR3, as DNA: TGTGCCAGCAGCTTAACCTTCACCGGGGAGCTGTTTTTT.

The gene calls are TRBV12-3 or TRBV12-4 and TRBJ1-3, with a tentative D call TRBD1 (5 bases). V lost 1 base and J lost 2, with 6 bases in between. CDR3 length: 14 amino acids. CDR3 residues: CASSLEGPGNTIYF. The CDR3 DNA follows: TGTGCCAGCAGTTTAGAGGGGCCTGGAAACACCATATATTTT.

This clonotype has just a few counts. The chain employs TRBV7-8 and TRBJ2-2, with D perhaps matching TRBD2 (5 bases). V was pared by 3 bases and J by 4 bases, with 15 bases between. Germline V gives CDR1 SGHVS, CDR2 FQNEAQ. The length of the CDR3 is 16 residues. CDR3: CASSFYKGGVTGELFF. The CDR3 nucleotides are TGTGCCAGCAGCTTTTACAAAGGAGGTGTCACCGGGGAGCTGTTTTTT.

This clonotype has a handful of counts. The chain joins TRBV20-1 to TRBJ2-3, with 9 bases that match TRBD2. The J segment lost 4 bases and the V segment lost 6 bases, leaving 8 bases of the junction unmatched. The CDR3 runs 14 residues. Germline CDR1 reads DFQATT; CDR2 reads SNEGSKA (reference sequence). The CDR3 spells CSAEVAGVADTQYF. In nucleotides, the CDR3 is TGCAGTGCCGAAGTAGCGGGAGTGGCAGATACGCAGTATTTT.

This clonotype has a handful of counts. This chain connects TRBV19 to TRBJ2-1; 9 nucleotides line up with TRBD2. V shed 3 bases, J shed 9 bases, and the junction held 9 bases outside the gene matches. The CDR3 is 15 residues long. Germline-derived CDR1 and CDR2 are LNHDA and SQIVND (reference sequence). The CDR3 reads CASSIPGLASSEQFF. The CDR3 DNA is TGTGCCAGTAGTATCCCGGGACTAGCTTCGAGTGAGCAGTTCTTC.

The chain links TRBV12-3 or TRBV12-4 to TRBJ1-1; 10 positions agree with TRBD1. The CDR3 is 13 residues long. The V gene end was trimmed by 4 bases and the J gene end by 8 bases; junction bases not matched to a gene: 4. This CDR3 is CASSSDRGLEAFF. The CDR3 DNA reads TGTGCCAGCAGTTCCGACAGGGGGCTGGAAGCTTTCTTT.

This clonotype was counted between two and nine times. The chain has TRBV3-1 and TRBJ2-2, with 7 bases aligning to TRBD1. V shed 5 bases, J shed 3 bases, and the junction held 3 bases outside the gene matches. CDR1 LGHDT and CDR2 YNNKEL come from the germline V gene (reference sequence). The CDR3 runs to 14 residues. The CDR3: CASSITGDTGELFF. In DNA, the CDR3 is TGTGCCAGCAGCATTACAGGGGACACCGGGGAGCTGTTTTTT.

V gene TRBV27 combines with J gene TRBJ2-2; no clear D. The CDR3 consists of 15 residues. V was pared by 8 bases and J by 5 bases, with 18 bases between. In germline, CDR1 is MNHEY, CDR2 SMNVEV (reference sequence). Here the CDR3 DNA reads TGTGCCAGCCGCCCGCTGGGAATCCCAACCGGGGAGCTGTTTTTT. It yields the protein CASRPLGIPTGELFF.

Here the CDR3 reads CSARDRAGAVNEQFF. CDR3 bases: TGCAGTGCTAGAGATCGTGCGGGAGCTGTTAATGAGCAGTTCTTC. The chain links TRBV20-1 to TRBJ2-1; 7 bases are a match to TRBD2. From germline, CDR1 is DFQATT and CDR2 SNEGSKA (reference sequence). The V gene end was trimmed by 0 bases and the J gene end by 7 bases; junction bases not matched to a gene: 9. The CDR3 totals 15 residues.

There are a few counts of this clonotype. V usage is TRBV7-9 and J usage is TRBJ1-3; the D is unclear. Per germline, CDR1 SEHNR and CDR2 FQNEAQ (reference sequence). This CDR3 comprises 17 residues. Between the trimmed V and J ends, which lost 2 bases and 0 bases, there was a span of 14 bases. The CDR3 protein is CASSLYRPFSSGNTIYF. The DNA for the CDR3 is TGTGCCAGCAGCTTATATCGCCCATTCTCCTCTGGAAACACCATATATTTT.

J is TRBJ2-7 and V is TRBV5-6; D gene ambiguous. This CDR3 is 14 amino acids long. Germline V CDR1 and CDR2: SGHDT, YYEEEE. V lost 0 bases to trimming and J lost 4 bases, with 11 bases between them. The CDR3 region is CASSLGGPAYEQYF. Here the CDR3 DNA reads TGTGCCAGCAGCTTGGGAGGACCCGCATACGAGCAGTACTTC.

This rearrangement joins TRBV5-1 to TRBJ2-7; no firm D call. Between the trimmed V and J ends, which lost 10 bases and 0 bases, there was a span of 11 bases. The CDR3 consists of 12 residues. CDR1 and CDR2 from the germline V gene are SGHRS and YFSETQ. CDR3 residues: CAGGSTSYEQYF. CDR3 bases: TGCGCCGGCGGTTCGACCTCCTACGAGCAGTACTTC.

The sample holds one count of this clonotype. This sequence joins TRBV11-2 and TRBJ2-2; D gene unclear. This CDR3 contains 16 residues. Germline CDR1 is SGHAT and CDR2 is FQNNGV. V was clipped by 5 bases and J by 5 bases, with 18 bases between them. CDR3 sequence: CASSLTLGRLTGELFF. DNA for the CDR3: TGTGCCAGCAGCCTAACCCTGGGAAGACTTACCGGGGAGCTGTTTTTT.

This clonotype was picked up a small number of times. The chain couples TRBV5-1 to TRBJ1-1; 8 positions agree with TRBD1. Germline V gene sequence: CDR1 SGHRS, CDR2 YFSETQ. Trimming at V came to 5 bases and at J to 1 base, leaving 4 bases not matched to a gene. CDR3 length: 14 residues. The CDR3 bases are TGCGCCAGCAGGTTCGGACAGGGGAACACTGAAGCTTTCTTT. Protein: CASRFGQGNTEAFF.

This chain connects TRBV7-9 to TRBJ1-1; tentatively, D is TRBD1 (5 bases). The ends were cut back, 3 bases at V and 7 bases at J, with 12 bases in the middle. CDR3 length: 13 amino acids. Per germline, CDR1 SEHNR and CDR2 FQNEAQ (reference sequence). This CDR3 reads CASSFLGGIEAFF. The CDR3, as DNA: TGTGCCAGCAGCTTCCTTGGGGGAATTGAAGCTTTCTTT. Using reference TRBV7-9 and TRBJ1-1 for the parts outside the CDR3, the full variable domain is DTGVSQNPRHKITKRGQNVTFRCDPISEHNRLYWYRQTLGQGPEFLTYFQNEAQLEKSRLLSDRFSAERPKGSFSTLEIQRTEQGDSAMYLCASSFLGGIEAFFGQGTRLTVV.

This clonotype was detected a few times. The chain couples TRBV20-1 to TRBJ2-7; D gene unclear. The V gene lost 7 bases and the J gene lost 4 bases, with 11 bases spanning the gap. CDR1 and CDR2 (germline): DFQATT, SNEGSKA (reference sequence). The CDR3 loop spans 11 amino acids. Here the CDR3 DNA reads TGCAGTGTCACTGACACTTACGAGCAGTACTTC. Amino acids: CSVTDTYEQYF.

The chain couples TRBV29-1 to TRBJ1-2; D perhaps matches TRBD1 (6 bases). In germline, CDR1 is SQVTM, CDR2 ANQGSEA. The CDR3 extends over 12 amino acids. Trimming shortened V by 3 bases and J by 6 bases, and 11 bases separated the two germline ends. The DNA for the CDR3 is TGCAGCGTTGATAGACAGGCCCATGGCTACACCTTC. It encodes CSVDRQAHGYTF.

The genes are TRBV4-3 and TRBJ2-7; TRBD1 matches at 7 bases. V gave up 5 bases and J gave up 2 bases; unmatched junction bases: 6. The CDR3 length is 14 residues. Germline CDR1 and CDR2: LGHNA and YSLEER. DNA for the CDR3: TGCGCCAGCAGCGAACCGGGACAGCCCTACGAGCAGTACTTC. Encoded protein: CASSEPGQPYEQYF.

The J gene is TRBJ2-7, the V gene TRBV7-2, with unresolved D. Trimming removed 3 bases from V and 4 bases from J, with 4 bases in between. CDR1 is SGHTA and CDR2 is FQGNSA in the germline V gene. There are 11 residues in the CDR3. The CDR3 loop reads CASSFWYEQYF. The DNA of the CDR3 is TGTGCCAGCAGCTTTTGGTACGAGCAGTACTTC.

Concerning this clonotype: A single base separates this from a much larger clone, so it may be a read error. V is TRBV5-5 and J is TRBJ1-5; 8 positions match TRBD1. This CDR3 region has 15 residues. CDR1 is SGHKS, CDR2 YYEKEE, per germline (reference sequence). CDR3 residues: CASSLWTGTHHPQHF. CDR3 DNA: TGTGCCAGCAGCTTGTGGACAGGGACCCATCATCCCCAGCATTTT.

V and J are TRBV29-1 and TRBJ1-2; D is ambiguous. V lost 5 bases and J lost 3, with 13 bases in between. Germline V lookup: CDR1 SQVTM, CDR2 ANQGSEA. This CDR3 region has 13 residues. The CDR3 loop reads CSVQRRTDYGYTF. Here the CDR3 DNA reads TGCAGCGTTCAGAGACGGACGGACTATGGCTACACCTTC.

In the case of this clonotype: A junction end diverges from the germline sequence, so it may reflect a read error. The CDR3 loop reads CASSVLGNTGELFF. In nucleotides, the CDR3 is TGTGCCAGCAGCGTTCTAGGTAACACCGGGGAGCTGTTTTTT. V and J are TRBV5-1 and TRBJ2-2; D not resolved. Germline V gene lookup returns CDR1 SGHRS and CDR2 YFSETQ. The CDR3 spans 14 residues.

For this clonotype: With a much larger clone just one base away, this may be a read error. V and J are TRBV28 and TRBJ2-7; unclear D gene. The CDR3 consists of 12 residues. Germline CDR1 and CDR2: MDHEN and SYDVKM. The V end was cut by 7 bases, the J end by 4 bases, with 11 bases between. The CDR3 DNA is TGTGCCAGCATCCCAAACTTATACGAGCAGTACTTC. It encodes CASIPNLYEQYF.

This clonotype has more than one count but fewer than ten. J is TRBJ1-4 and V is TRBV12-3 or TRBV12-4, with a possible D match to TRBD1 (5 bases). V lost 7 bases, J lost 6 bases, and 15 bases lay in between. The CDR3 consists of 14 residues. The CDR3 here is CASTSGLRDEKLFF. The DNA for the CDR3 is TGTGCCAGCACCTCGGGGCTAAGGGATGAAAAACTGTTTTTT.

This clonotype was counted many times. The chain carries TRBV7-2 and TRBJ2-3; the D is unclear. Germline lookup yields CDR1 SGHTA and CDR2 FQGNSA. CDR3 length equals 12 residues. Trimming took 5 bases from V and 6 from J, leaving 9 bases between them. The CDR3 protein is CASSLNRDTQYF. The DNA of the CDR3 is TGTGCCAGCAGCCTAAATAGGGATACGCAGTATTTT.

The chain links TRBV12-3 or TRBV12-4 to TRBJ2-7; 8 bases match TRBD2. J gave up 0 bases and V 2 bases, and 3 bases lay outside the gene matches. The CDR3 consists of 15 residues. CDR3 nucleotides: TGTGCCAGCAGTTTAAGCGGGAGTCCCTCCTACGAGCAGTACTTC. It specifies CASSLSGSPSYEQYF.

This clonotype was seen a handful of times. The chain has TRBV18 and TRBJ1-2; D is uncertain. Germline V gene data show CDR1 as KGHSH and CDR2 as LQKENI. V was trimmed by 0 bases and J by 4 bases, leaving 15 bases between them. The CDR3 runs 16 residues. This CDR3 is CASSPPIRKEIYGYTF. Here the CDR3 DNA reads TGTGCCAGCTCACCACCAATACGTAAAGAAATCTATGGCTACACCTTC.

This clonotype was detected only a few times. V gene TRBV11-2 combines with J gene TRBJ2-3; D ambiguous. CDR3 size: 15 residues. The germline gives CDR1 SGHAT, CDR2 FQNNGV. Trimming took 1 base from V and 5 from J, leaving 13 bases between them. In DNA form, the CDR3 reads TGTGCCAGCAGCTTAGCGCAGGTCCGACTAGATACGCAGTATTTT. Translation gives CASSLAQVRLDTQYF.